These 24 T cell receptor beta chains were sequenced from one sample in a study of OX40 agonist ivuxolimab in advanced cancers. This table comes from immunoSEQ multiplex PCR, and its TCRdb copy is limited to in-frame clones, with some not included. This table has 75,000 to 95,000 clones, about nine tenths appearing once. The starting material was CD4+ or CD8+ T cells sorted from blood, obtained in a trial of the OX40 agonist ivuxolimab. The source is an adult with an advanced solid tumor such as melanoma, head and neck, liver or kidney cancer.

This chain joins TRBV11-3 and TRBJ2-7; TRBD2 matches at 12 bases. Trimming removed 2 bases from V and 1 base from J; junction bases left unmatched: 3. Germline V gene sequence: CDR1 SGHNT, CDR2 YENEEA. The CDR3 is 16 residues long. The CDR3 protein is CASSLIGLAGSYEQYF. The CDR3 DNA is TGTGCCAGCAGCTTAATCGGACTAGCGGGGTCCTACGAGCAGTACTTC.

The chain recombines TRBV18 with TRBJ2-5, with a weak D call TRBD2 (6 bases). Trimming pared 6 bases from V and 12 bases from J, leaving 26 bases between. From germline, CDR1 is KGHSH and CDR2 LQKENI. CDR3 length equals 15 residues. The CDR3 region is CASSQTRDGFQAEYF. The CDR3 DNA is TGTGCCAGCTCCCAAACGCGGGACGGATTCCAAGCAGAGTACTTC. The whole variable domain, remainder taken from reference TRBV18 and TRBJ2-5, is NAGVMQNPRHLVRRRGQEARLRCSPMKGHSHVYWYRQLPEEGLKFMVYLQKENIIDESGMPKERFSAEFPKEGPSILRIQQVVRGDSAAYFCASSQTRDGFQAEYFGPGTRLLVL.

This rearrangement joins TRBV14 to TRBJ1-4, with 7 bases identical to TRBD1. V was clipped by 4 bases and J by 5 bases; unmatched bases: 10. Germline V CDR1 and CDR2: SGHDN, FVKESK. The CDR3 is made up of 16 amino acids. CDR3 DNA sequence: TGTGCCAGCAGCCCTGGGGGCAGGGGGTGGAATGAAAAACTGTTTTTT. Its translation is CASSPGGRGWNEKLFF.

The V call is TRBV28, the J call TRBJ1-5; a possible D gene is TRBD1 (5 bases). Trimming cost V 3 bases and J 5 bases, with 17 bases left between them. CDR1 and CDR2 from the germline V gene are MDHEN and SYDVKM. The CDR3 is 16 amino acids. CDR3 in amino acids: CASSFPSDRTYQPQHF. CDR3 bases: TGTGCCAGCAGTTTCCCGAGCGACAGAACGTATCAGCCCCAGCATTTT.

The chain links TRBV9 to TRBJ1-1; a weak D match, TRBD1 (6 bases). This CDR3 region has 15 residues. V was pared by 4 bases and J by 0 bases, with 13 bases between. CDR1 and CDR2 (germline): SGDLS, YYNGEE. The CDR3 coding sequence is TGTGCCAGCAGCCCTTCGGGGGCTATGAACACTGAAGCTTTCTTT. Its translation is CASSPSGAMNTEAFF.

CDR3: CASSIGQLNYGYTF. In nucleotides, the CDR3 is TGTGCCAGTAGTATCGGGCAGCTTAACTATGGCTACACCTTC. This chain connects TRBV19 to TRBJ1-2, with D hard to call. Germline assignment: CDR1 LNHDA and CDR2 SQIVND (reference sequence). The CDR3 consists of 14 residues. Trimming took 3 bases from V and 1 from J, leaving 9 bases between them.

V and J are TRBV9 and TRBJ2-7; D tentatively reads TRBD1 or TRBD2 (6 bases each). V was cut by 3 bases and J by 6 bases, with 13 bases left in between. The length of the CDR3 is 13 residues. Germline V gene sequence: CDR1 SGDLS, CDR2 YYNGEE. The CDR3 reads CASSEGGASEQYF. CDR3 DNA: TGTGCCAGCAGCGAGGGGGGAGCGAGCGAGCAGTACTTC. The full variable domain, its missing parts supplied by reference TRBV9 and TRBJ2-7, is DSGVTQTPKHLITATGQRVTLRCSPRSGDLSVYWYQQSLDQGLQFLIQYYNGEERAKGNILERFSAQQFPDLHSELNLSSLELGDSALYFCASSEGGASEQYFGPGTRLTVT.

The V call is TRBV10-3, the J call TRBJ2-3; D remains ambiguous. Trimming cost V 4 bases and J 5 bases, with 7 bases left between them. This CDR3 comprises 12 residues. The V gene's germline CDR1 is ENHRY and CDR2 SYGVKD. The DNA for the CDR3 is TGTGCCATCAGTGCGGCACGAGATACGCAGTATTTT. It specifies CAISAARDTQYF.

The V call is TRBV4-3, the J call TRBJ2-3; TRBD2 matches 10 bases. J lost 4 bases, V lost 6 bases, and 10 bases had no gene match. Germline loops: CDR1 LGHNA, CDR2 YSLEER. The CDR3 length is 16 residues. In DNA, the CDR3 is TGCGCCAGCAGTAAAGCTAGCGGGAGTGGGGCAGATACGCAGTATTTT. Its translation is CASSKASGSGADTQYF.

By frequency in the sample, this clone is medium-sized. Other DNA sequences in this specimen translate into the identical CDR3. The rearrangement joins TRBV7-3 to TRBJ2-5; no clear D. Germline CDR1 SGHTA, CDR2 FQGTGA. CDR3 length equals 13 residues. V was clipped by 1 base and J by 4 bases, with 7 bases between them. Here the CDR3 DNA reads TGTGCCAGCAGCTTAAATCCGAGAGAGACCCAGTACTTC. It translates to CASSLNPRETQYF.

The rearrangement joins TRBV27 to TRBJ2-1, with 8 nucleotides matching TRBD1. The CDR3 consists of 12 residues. Losses at the gene ends were 5 bases for V and 12 bases for J; bases not matched to a gene: 6. CDR1 is MNHEY and CDR2 is SMNVEV in the germline V gene (reference sequence). The CDR3 protein is CASSPDRGGQFF. The CDR3 DNA sequence: TGTGCCAGCAGTCCAGACAGGGGAGGGCAGTTCTTC.

The rearrangement joins TRBV5-1 to TRBJ1-5; D may be TRBD1 (6 bases). The CDR3 loop spans 14 amino acids. V was trimmed by 0 bases and J by 4 bases, leaving 8 bases between them. The V gene's germline CDR1 is SGHRS and CDR2 YFSETQ. The CDR3 DNA is TGCGCCAGCAGCTTGGGGGGGGCGAATCAGCCCCAGCATTTT. Translating it yields CASSLGGANQPQHF.

This clone has just a few counts. This rearrangement joins TRBV29-1 to TRBJ2-1; no clear D. This CDR3 contains 13 residues. V was trimmed by 7 bases and J by 0 bases, leaving 10 bases between them. The germline V gene encodes CDR1 SQVTM and CDR2 ANQGSEA. The CDR3 loop is CSATSGSYNEQFF. In DNA, the CDR3 is TGCAGCGCTACTTCGGGCTCCTACAATGAGCAGTTCTTC.

The chain is built from TRBV9 and TRBJ2-7; D might be TRBD2 (5 bases). The CDR3 consists of 14 residues. The V end lost 0 bases, the J end lost 3 bases, and 10 bases lay between the germline ends. Germline V lookup: CDR1 SGDLS, CDR2 YYNGEE. CDR3 DNA: TGTGCCAGCAGCGTAGATGAGGGTGTCTACGAGCAGTACTTC. It encodes CASSVDEGVYEQYF.

This sequence joins TRBV11-3 and TRBJ2-4, with D perhaps given as TRBD1 or TRBD2 (5 bases each). Germline V lookup: CDR1 SGHNT, CDR2 YENEEA. The ends were cut back, 5 bases at V and 9 bases at J, with 14 bases in the middle. This CDR3 comprises 13 residues. In nucleotides, the CDR3 is TGTGCCAGCAGCCGACAAGAGGGGAGCATTCAGTACTTC. This codes for CASSRQEGSIQYF.

The chain recombines TRBV11-1 with TRBJ1-2; D ambiguous. This CDR3 region has 16 residues. CDR1 is SGHAT, CDR2 FQDESV, per germline (reference sequence). V gave up 1 base and J gave up 0 bases, with 12 bases separating them. CDR3 amino acids: CASSLDLFGANYGYTF. CDR3 DNA sequence: TGTGCCAGCAGCTTAGACTTGTTCGGCGCTAACTATGGCTACACCTTC.

The chain carries TRBV6-5 and TRBJ2-5, with D unresolved. Trimming shortened V by 11 bases and J by 2 bases, and 18 bases separated the two germline ends. This CDR3 is 14 amino acids long. CDR1 is MNHEY and CDR2 is SVGAGI in the germline V gene. In nucleotides, the CDR3 is TGTGCCGTGATGTCAGCTAGTGGGCAAGAGACCCAGTACTTC. Protein: CAVMSASGQETQYF.

This chain links TRBV7-9 with TRBJ2-5, with 9 bases lining up with TRBD1. The CDR3 runs 18 residues. Germline CDR1 SEHNR, CDR2 FQNEAQ (reference sequence). V trimming: 6 bases; J trimming: 2 bases; junction bases outside the gene matches: 16. CDR3 in DNA: TGTGCCAGCAGTTCACCTTTAAGGACAGGGGCGAGGCAAGAGACCCAGTACTTC. It translates to CASSSPLRTGARQETQYF.

The chain combines TRBV28 with TRBJ2-5; D perhaps matches TRBD2 (5 bases). Germline CDR1 and CDR2: MDHEN and SYDVKM. The V end lost 6 bases, the J end lost 7 bases, and 18 bases lay between the germline ends. This CDR3 region has 14 residues. The chain's CDR3 is CASSFMGAGRTQYF. CDR3 bases: TGTGCCAGCAGCTTTATGGGAGCCGGACGGACCCAGTACTTC.

J is TRBJ1-3 and V is TRBV6-4, with D hard to call. The CDR3 runs to 14 residues. CDR1 and CDR2 from the germline V gene are MRHNA and SNTAGT. Trimming shortened V by 0 bases and J by 0 bases, and 3 bases separated the two germline ends. The DNA for the CDR3 is TGTGCCAGCAGTGACTCTCTCTCTGGAAACACCATATATTTT. Translation: CASSDSLSGNTIYF.

The chain links TRBV5-1 to TRBJ1-1; D is undetermined. The CDR3 runs to 15 residues. V was cut by 3 bases and J by 0 bases, with 12 bases left in between. Germline values: CDR1 SGHRS, CDR2 YFSETQ. The CDR3 region is CASSSRLGMNTEAFF. CDR3 DNA: TGCGCCAGCAGCTCTCGACTTGGGATGAACACTGAAGCTTTCTTT.

The rearrangement joins TRBV5-1 to TRBJ2-5; the D is unclear. The CDR3 extends over 15 amino acids. The V and J ends lost 0 bases and 0 bases respectively, with 9 bases between them. Germline CDR1 and CDR2: SGHRS and YFSETQ. The CDR3 DNA reads TGCGCCAGCAGCTTGGATGGCAGGAACCAAGAGACCCAGTACTTC. Encoded protein: CASSLDGRNQETQYF.

This clone was counted once. The J gene is TRBJ1-4, the V gene TRBV7-2; tentatively, D is TRBD1 (6 bases). The CDR3 runs to 13 residues. CDR1 SGHTA and CDR2 FQGNSA come from the germline V gene. Deletions cut 2 bases from V and 8 bases from J, with 9 bases between. This chain's CDR3 is CASSLSTGEKLFF. The CDR3 DNA reads as TGTGCCAGCAGCTTAAGCACAGGGGAAAAACTGTTTTTT.

This rearrangement joins TRBV6-1 to TRBJ1-5; D is possibly TRBD1 (5 bases). The CDR3 is 17 residues long. Germline V gene lookup returns CDR1 MNHNS and CDR2 SASEGT. Trimming removed 1 base from V and 2 bases from J, with 15 bases in between. CDR3 sequence reads: CASSEGGRRGGNQPQHF. CDR3 DNA: TGTGCCAGCAGTGAAGGGGGGAGACGGGGCGGCAATCAGCCCCAGCATTTT.